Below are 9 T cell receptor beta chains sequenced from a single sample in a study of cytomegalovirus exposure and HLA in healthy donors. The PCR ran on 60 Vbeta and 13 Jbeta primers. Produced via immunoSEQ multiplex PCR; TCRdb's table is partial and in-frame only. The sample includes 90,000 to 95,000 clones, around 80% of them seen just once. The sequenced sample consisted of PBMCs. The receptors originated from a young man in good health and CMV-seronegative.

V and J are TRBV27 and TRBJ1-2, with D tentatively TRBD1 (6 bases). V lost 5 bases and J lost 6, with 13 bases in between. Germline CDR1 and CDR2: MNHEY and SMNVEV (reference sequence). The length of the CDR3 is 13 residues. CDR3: CASSPGVSDGYTF. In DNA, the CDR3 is TGTGCCAGCAGTCCAGGGGTTTCGGATGGCTACACCTTC.

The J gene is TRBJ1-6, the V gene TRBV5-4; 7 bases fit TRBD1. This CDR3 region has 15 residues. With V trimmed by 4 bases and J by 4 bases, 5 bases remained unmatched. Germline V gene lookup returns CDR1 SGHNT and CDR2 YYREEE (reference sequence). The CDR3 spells CASSQKTGYNSPLHF. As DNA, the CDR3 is TGTGCCAGCAGCCAAAAGACAGGGTATAATTCACCCCTCCACTTT.

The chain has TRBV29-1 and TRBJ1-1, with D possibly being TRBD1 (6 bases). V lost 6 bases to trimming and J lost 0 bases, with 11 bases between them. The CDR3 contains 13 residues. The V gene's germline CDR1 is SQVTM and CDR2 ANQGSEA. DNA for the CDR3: TGCAGCGTGGGTACAGGGCTGAACACTGAAGCTTTCTTT. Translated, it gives CSVGTGLNTEAFF.

CDR3 nucleotides: TGCGCCAGCAGCACCTCCGGGCAAGAGACCCAGTACTTC. Translated, it gives CASSTSGQETQYF. The V gene is TRBV5-1, the J gene TRBJ2-5, with D hard to call. Germline V gene data show CDR1 as SGHRS and CDR2 as YFSETQ. This CDR3 comprises 13 residues. The ends were cut back, 4 bases at V and 2 bases at J, with 9 bases in the middle.

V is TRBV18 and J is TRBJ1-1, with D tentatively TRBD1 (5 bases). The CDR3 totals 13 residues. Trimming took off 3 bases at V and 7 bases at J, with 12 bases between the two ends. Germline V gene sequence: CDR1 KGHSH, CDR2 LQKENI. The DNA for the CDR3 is TGTGCCAGCTCACCGTACAGGAGGGATGAAGCTTTCTTT. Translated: CASSPYRRDEAFF.

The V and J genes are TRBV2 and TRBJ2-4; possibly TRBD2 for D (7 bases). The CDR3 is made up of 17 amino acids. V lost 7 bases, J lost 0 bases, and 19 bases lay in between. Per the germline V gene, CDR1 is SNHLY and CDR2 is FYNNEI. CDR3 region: CASIRGGALQAKNIQYF. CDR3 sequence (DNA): TGTGCCAGCATAAGAGGGGGGGCCCTCCAAGCCAAAAACATTCAGTACTTC.

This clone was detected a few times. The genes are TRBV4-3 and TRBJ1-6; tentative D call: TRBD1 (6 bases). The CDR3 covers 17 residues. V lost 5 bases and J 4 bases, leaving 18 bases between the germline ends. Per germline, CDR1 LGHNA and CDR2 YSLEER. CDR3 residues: CASSAEGQQPYNSPLHF. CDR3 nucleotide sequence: TGCGCCAGCAGCGCAGAAGGACAGCAGCCTTATAATTCACCCCTCCACTTT.

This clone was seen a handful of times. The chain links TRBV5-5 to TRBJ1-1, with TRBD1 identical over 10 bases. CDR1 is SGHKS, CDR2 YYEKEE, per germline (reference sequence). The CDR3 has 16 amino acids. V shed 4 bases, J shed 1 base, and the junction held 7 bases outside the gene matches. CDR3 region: CASSHARTGGNTEAFF. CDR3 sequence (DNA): TGTGCCAGCAGCCATGCCCGGACAGGGGGGAACACTGAAGCTTTCTTT.

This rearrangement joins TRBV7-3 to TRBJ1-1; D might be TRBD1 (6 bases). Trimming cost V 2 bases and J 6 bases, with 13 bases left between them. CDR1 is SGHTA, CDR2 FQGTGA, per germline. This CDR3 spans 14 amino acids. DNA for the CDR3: TGTGCCAGCAGCTTAGGGGGGAGGGGGGCTGAAGCTTTCTTT. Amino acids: CASSLGGRGAEAFF.